This T cell receptor beta chain was recorded in a study of Graves' ophthalmopathy and Graves' hyperthyroidism. CDR1 and CDR2 (germline): SEHNR, FQNEAQ (reference sequence). With 4 bases clipped from V and 3 bases from J, the junction kept 0 bases outside the gene matches. This CDR3 comprises 13 residues. The diagnosis was founded upon clinical symptoms, serum thyroxine, TRAb, thyroid ultrasound and orbital computed tomography. This clonotype was recorded at least ten times. RNA transcripts provided the template for amplifying TCR beta CDR3 regions. The first-round RT-PCR employed HTBI primers together with the Qiagen OneStep RT-PCR kit. A multiplex PCR was then performed as the second round. MiXCR, applied by TCRdb to the multiplex PCR reads, yields one record per CDR3 protein. Of 400,000 to 500,000 distinct CDR3 sequences in the sample, around 21% are singletons; the top ten hold approximately 3.2%.

The receptor was derived from a woman aged 18-29 years with stable Graves' hyperthyroidism. This rearrangement joins TRBV7-9 to TRBJ2-5, with 9 positions matching TRBD2. The sequenced sample consisted of peripheral blood. CDR3 sequence: CASSSSGEETQYF. CDR3 DNA sequence: TGTGCCAGCAGCTCTAGCGGGGAAGAGACCCAGTACTTC.